A selection of T cell receptor beta chains follows, all from one sample in a study of radiotherapy plus CTLA-4 blockade in lung cancer. The protocol was immunoSEQ multiplex PCR, while the TCRdb copy is restricted to in-frame clones and leaves out a portion. The table shows 70,000 to 95,000 clones, with over 75% occurring only once. The material was peripheral blood, obtained from a patient treated with radiotherapy plus ipilimumab. These receptor sequences come from a human donor with non-small cell lung cancer that progressed on radiotherapy plus ipilimumab. Both conserved end residues are part of each CDR3. A D gene is named only where the DNA matches it firmly. Clone size, where shown, is once, few, many, or a class for clones that have expanded.

>once|NA|TRBV28|TRBJ2-1
TGTGCCAGCAGTTGGCTCGCGGAACTACACAATGAGCAGTTCTTC
CASSWLAELHNEQFF
>NA|NA|TRBV28|TRBJ2-1
TGTGCCAGCAGCCTCGGGGGGCCCTCCTACAATGAGCAGTTCTTC
CASSLGGPSYNEQFF
>once|TRBD2|TRBV5-6|TRBJ2-1
TGTGCCAGCAGCCCGACCGGGACTAGCGGGACAGAGCAGTTCTTC
CASSPTGTSGTEQFF
>NA|NA|TRBV19|TRBJ1-5
TGTGCCAGTAGTCCACAGGGAACCTCCGGTCAGCCCCAGCATTTT
CASSPQGTSGQPQHF
>few|TRBD1|TRBV10-3|TRBJ1-2
TGTGCCATCAGTGACACCAACAGGGGGCGCGACTATGGCTACACCTTC
CAISDTNRGRDYGYTF
>few|NA|TRBV27|TRBJ2-2
TGTGCCAGCAGTTTGGGGTATAACACCGGGGAGCTGTTTTTT
CASSLGYNTGELFF
>NA|NA|TRBV6-6|TRBJ1-5
TGTGCCAGCAGTTCAGGGGCCGGGTACAATCAGCCCCAGCATTTT
CASSSGAGYNQPQHF
>NA|TRBD2|TRBV7-2|TRBJ2-7
TGTGCCAGCAGCGAGCGGGAGGGCCCCTACGAGCAGTACTTC
CASSEREGPYEQYF
>once|NA|TRBV11-3|TRBJ2-7
TGTGCCAGCAGCCCTAAGGGAGGATCGGACTACGAGCAGTACTTC
CASSPKGGSDYEQYF
>NA|NA|TRBV15|TRBJ2-3
TGTGCCACCAGCAGAGGTCTGGTGGGGACAGATACGCAGTATTTT
CATSRGLVGTDTQYF
>NA|TRBD2|TRBV28|TRBJ2-7
TGTGCCAGCAGTCCAGGGACTAGTCCTACCTACGAGCAGTACTTC
CASSPGTSPTYEQYF
>NA|NA|TRBV7-9|TRBJ2-1
TGTGCCAGCAGCCCGGGACTCACTGAGCAGTTCTTC
CASSPGLTEQFF
>NA|TRBD1|TRBV10-3|TRBJ1-3
TGTGCCATCAGTCCAAGACAGGGTATGGGAAACACCATATATTTT
CAISPRQGMGNTIYF
>NA|TRBD2|TRBV10-3|TRBJ2-3
TGTGCCATCAGTGACGGGGGGGGGAGCACAGATACGCAGTATTTT
CAISDGGGSTDTQYF
>NA|NA|TRBV6-6|TRBJ2-7
TGTGCCAGCAGTTACCTAGCCGACGAGCAGTACTTC
CASSYLADEQYF
>NA|NA|TRBV5-8|TRBJ1-4
TGTGCCAGCAGCCCGATGTGGGGGCTCAGTGAAAAACTGTTTTTT
CASSPMWGLSEKLFF
>NA|NA|TRBV5-1|TRBJ1-1
TGCGCCAGCAGCTTGTCGAGTCACGAGAACACTGAAGCTTTCTTT
CASSLSSHENTEAFF
>NA|NA|TRBV11-2|TRBJ2-4
TGTGCCAGCAGCCTCCCGGGGGTAAACATTCAGTACTTC
CASSLPGVNIQYF
>NA|NA|TRBV6-6|TRBJ2-1
TGTGCCAGCATGTGGCTAGCGACTTACAATGAGCAGTTCTTC
CASMWLATYNEQFF
>NA|NA|TRBV9|TRBJ2-7
TGTGCCCCGAGCCTAGCAGAGATCTACGAGCAGTACTTC
CAPSLAEIYEQYF
>NA|NA|TRBV7-2|TRBJ2-7
TGTGCCAGCAGCTTAGCGAGCTCCTACGAGCAGTACTTC
CASSLASSYEQYF
>NA|TRBD1|TRBV28|TRBJ1-2
TGTGCCAGCAGCTCGGGACAGAACTATGGCTACACCTTC
CASSSGQNYGYTF
>few|TRBD1|TRBV2|TRBJ2-7
TGTGCCAGCAGTTTACAGGGGCCCCTCTACGAGCAGTACTTC
CASSLQGPLYEQYF
>NA|NA|TRBV29-1|TRBJ1-2
TGCAGCGTCCCGAATTGGACGGGGCGAGGCTACACCTTC
CSVPNWTGRGYTF